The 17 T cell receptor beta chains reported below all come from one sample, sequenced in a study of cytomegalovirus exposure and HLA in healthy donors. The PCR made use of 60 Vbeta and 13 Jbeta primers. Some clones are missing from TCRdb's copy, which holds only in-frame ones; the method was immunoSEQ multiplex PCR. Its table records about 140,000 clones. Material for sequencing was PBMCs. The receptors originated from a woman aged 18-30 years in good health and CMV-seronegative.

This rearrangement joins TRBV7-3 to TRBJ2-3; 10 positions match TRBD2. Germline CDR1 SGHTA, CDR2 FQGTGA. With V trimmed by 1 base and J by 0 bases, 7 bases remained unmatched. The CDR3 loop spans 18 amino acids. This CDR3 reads CASSLIGLAGGSTDTQYF. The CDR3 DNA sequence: TGTGCCAGCAGCTTAATAGGATTAGCGGGAGGTAGCACAGATACGCAGTATTTT.

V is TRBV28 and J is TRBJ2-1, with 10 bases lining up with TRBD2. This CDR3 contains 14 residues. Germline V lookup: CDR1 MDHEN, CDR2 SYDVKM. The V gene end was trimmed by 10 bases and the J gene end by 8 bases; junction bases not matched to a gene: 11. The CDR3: CATKAGGPVDEQFF. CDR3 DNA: TGTGCCACCAAAGCGGGAGGGCCGGTTGATGAGCAGTTCTTC.

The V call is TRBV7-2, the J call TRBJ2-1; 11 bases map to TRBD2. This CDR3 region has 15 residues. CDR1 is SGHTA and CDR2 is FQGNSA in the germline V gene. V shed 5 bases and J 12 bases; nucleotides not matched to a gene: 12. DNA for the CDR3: TGTGCCAGCAGCCCCGGACTAGCGGGTGCAATTGGGCAGTTCTTC. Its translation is CASSPGLAGAIGQFF.

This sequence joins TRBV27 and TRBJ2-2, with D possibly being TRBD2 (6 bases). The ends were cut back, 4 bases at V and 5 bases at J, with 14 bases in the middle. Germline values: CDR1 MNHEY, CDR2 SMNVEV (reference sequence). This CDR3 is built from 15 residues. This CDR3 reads CASSSLAGRTGELFF. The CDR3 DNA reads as TGTGCCAGCAGTTCATTGGCAGGGAGGACCGGGGAGCTGTTTTTT.

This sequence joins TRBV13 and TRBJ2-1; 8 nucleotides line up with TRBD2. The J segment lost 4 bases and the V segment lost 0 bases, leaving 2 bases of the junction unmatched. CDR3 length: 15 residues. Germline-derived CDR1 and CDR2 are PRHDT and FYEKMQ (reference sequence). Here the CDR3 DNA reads TGTGCCAGCAGCTTAGGCAGCGGGAGTTACAATGAGCAGTTCTTC. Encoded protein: CASSLGSGSYNEQFF. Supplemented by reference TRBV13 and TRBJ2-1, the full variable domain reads AAGVIQSPRHLIKEKRETATLKCYPIPRHDTVYWYQQGPGQDPQFLISFYEKMQSDKGSIPDRFSAQQFSDYHSELNMSSLELGDSALYFCASSLGSGSYNEQFFGPGTRLTVL.

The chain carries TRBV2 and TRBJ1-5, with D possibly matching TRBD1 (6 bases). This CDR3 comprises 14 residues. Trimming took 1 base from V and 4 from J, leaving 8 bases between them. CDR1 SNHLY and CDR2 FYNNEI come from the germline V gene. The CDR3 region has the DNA TGTGCCAGCAGTGAAGGACAGGCTAATCAGCCCCAGCATTTT. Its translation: CASSEGQANQPQHF.

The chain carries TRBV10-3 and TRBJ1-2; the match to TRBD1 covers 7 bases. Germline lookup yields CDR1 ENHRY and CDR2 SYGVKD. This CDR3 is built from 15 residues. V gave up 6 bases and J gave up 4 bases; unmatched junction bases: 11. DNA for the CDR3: TGTGCCATCAGAAAAGAGGACAGGTCGCTCTATGGCTACACCTTC. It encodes CAIRKEDRSLYGYTF.

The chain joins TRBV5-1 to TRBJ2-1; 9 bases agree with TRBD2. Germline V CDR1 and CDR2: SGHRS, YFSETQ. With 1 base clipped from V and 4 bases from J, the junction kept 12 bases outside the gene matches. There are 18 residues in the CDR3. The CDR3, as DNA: TGCGCCAGCAGCTTGCGCGGTGGGAGGACTAGCGCATACAATGAGCAGTTCTTC. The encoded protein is CASSLRGGRTSAYNEQFF.

The CDR3 region is CASSLFKETQYF. The CDR3 DNA sequence: TGTGCCAGCAGCTTGTTTAAAGAGACCCAGTACTTC. The chain carries TRBV11-3 and TRBJ2-5, with unresolved D. CDR1 and CDR2 from the germline V gene are SGHNT and YENEEA. V gave up 3 bases and J gave up 3 bases, with 5 bases separating them. The CDR3 runs 12 residues.

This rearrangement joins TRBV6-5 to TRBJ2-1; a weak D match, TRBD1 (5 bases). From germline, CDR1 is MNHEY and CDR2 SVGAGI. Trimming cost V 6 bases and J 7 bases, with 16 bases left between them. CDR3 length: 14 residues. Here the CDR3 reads CASRIQGSLNEQFF. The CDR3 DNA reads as TGTGCCAGCAGAATCCAGGGATCGTTGAATGAGCAGTTCTTC.

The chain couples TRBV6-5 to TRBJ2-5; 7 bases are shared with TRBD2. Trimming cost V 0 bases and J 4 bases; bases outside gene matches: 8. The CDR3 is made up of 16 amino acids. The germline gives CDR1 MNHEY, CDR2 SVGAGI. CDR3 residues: CASSYSLVGGGETQYF. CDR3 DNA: TGTGCCAGCAGTTACTCGTTAGTTGGGGGGGGAGAGACCCAGTACTTC.

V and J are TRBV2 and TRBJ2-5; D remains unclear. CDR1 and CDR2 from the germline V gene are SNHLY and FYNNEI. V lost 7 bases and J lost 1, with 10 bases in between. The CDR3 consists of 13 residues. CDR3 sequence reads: CASKFAAQETQYF. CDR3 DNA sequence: TGTGCCAGCAAGTTCGCGGCCCAAGAGACCCAGTACTTC.

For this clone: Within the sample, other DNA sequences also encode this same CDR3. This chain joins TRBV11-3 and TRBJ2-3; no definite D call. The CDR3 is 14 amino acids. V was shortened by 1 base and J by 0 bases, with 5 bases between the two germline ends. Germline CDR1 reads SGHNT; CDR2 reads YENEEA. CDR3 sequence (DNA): TGTGCCAGCAGCTTAGGAGCTAGCACAGATACGCAGTATTTT. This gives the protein CASSLGASTDTQYF.

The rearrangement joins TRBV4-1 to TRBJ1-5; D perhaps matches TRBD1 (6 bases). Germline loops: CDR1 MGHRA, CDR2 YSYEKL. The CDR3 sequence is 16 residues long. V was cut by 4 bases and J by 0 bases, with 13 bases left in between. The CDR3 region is CASSRDGQISNQPQHF. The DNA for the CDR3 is TGCGCCAGCAGCCGGGACGGACAGATTAGCAATCAGCCCCAGCATTTT.

The CDR3: CASSFAVEQFF. CDR3 nucleotide sequence: TGTGCCAGCAGCTTTGCGGTGGAGCAGTTCTTC. The rearrangement joins TRBV11-1 to TRBJ2-1, with no clear D. There are 11 residues in the CDR3. The V gene's germline CDR1 is SGHAT and CDR2 FQDESV (reference sequence). The V end lost 3 bases, the J end lost 10 bases, and 7 bases lay between the germline ends.

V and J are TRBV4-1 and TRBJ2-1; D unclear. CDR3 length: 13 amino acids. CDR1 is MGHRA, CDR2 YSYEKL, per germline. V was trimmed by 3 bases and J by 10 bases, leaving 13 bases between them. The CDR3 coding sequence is TGCGCCAGCAGCCATTCTCCGACTGGAGAGCAGTTCTTC. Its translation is CASSHSPTGEQFF.

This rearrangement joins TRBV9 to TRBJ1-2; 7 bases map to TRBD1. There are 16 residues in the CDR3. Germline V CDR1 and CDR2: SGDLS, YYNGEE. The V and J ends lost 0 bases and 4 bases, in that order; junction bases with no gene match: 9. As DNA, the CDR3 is TGTGCCAGCAGCGTAGAGGGGGCGGTGGGATTCTATGGCTACACCTTC. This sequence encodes CASSVEGAVGFYGYTF.